These T cell receptor beta chains were read from a single sample in a study of blood T cells in healthy people across ages. TCRdb used MiXCR to reprocess the 5' RACE reads, holding one entry per CDR3 protein. The sample carries around 1,100,000 distinct CDR3 sequences, roughly two fifths recorded once. The sample consisted of blood. The receptors stem from a man aged 18 to 29 in good health. The CDR3 runs from the conserved cysteine through the conserved F or W. Clone size is stated in some rows and not others, as once, few, many or a class when expanded.

TRBV10-3	-	TRBJ1-4	CAISAGPATNDKLFF
TRBV7-2	few	TRBJ1-5	CASSGRGGHQPQHF
TRBV20-1	-	TRBJ1-5	CSARRTGAGVEQPQHF
TRBV12-3/TRBV12-4	-	TRBJ1-5	CASSFNGNQPQHF
TRBV4-2	few	TRBJ2-7	CASSQDVAASYEQYF
TRBV6-6	-	TRBJ1-6	CASNLQGRDNSPPHF
TRBV4-3	-	TRBJ2-1	CASSQDMATDEQFF
TRBV9	few	TRBJ2-3	CASSASGGASEDTQYF
TRBV6-2/TRBV6-3	-	TRBJ2-7	CASRNHRVQESSYEQYF
TRBV14	-	TRBJ2-7	CASSQAGPYEQYF
TRBV4-1	few	TRBJ2-7	CASSQQEGTSYEQYF
TRBV5-5	-	TRBJ2-5	CASSFGTGLIEQYF
TRBV7-2	-	TRBJ1-6	CASKTGINNSPLHF
TRBV7-9	few	TRBJ2-1	CASSLADFVTLYNEQFF
TRBV20-1	-	TRBJ2-1	CSARQQLNEQFF
TRBV14	few	TRBJ1-1	CASSPSTELDTEAFF
TRBV20-1	few	TRBJ2-1	CSARDGRGVYNEQFF
TRBV3-1	few	TRBJ1-2	CASSQIRGDYGYTF
TRBV29-1	few	TRBJ2-3	CSVGPGTTSTDTQYF
TRBV7-9	-	TRBJ1-2	CASSPTAGSQGYTF
TRBV18	-	-	CASSPPALQETQFF
TRBV2	-	TRBJ1-6	CASSERGYNSPLHF
TRBV7-2	-	TRBJ1-3	CASSARQGEFPGNTIYF
TRBV23-1	-	TRBJ2-1	CASSQSEGNRFF
TRBV7-9	few	TRBJ2-1	CASSLDPSYNEQFF
TRBV29-1	-	TRBJ1-5	CSVDEATGSSNQPQHF
TRBV29-1	many	TRBJ2-1	CSVEVDYNEQFF
TRBV9	-	TRBJ1-2	CASGPDSNYGYTF
TRBV27	few	TRBJ1-5	CATSDGVTQPQHF